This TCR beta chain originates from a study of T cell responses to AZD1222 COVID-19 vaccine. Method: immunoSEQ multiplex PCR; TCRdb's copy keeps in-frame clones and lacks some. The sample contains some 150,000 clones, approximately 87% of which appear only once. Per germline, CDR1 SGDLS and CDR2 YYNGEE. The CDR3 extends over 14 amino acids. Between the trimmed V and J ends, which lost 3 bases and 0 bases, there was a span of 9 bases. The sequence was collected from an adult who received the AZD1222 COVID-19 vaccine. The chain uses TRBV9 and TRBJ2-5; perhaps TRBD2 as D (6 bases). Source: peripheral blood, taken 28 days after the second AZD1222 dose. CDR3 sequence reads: CASSARDYQETQYF. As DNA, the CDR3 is TGTGCCAGCAGCGCCCGGGACTACCAAGAGACCCAGTACTTC.